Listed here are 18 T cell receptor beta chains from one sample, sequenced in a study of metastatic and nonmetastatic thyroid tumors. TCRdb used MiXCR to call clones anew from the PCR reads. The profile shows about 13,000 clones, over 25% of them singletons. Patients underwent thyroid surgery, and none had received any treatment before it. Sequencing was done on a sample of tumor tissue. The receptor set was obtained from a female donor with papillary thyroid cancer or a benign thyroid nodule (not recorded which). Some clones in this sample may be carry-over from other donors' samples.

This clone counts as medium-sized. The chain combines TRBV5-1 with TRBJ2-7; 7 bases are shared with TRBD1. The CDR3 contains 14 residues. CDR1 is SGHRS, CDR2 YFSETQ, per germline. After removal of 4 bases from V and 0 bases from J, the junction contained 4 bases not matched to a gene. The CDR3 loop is CASSRQGTSYEQYF. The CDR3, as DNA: TGCGCCAGCAGCCGACAGGGCACCTCCTACGAGCAGTACTTC.

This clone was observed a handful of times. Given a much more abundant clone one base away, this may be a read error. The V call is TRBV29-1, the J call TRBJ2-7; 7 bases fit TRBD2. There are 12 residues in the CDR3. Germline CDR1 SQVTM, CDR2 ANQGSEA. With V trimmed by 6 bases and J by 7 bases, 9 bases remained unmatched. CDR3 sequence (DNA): TGCAGCGTCTCCTGGACTAGAAGAGAGCAGTACTTC. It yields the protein CSVSWTRREQYF.

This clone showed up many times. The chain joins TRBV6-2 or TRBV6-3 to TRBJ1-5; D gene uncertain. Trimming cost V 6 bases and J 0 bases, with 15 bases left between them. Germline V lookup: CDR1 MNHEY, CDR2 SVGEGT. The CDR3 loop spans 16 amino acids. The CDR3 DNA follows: TGTGCCAGCAGCTCCCCCACGAGCTATAGCAATCAGCCCCAGCATTTT. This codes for CASSSPTSYSNQPQHF.

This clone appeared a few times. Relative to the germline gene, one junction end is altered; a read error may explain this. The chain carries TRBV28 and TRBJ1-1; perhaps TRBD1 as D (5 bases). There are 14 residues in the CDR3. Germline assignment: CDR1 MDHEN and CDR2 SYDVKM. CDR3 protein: CASSLLGLGTEPFF. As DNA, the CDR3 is TGTGCCAGCAGTTTGTTGGGGTTGGGGACTGAACCTTTCTTT.

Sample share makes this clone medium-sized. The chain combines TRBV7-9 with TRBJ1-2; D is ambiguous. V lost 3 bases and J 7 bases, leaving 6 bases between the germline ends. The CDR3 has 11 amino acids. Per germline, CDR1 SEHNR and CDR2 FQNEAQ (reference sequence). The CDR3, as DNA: TGTGCCAGCAGCTTCTCTGCTGGCTACACCTTC. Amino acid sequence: CASSFSAGYTF.

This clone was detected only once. The CDR3 sequence is CSARDGLAGGPHNEQFF. The CDR3 region has the DNA TGCAGTGCTAGAGATGGACTAGCGGGAGGGCCTCACAATGAGCAGTTCTTC. The rearrangement links TRBV20-1 to TRBJ2-1; 15 bases fit TRBD2. The CDR3 sequence is 17 residues long. V shed 0 bases, J shed 5 bases, and the junction held 5 bases outside the gene matches. CDR1 DFQATT and CDR2 SNEGSKA come from the germline V gene (reference sequence).

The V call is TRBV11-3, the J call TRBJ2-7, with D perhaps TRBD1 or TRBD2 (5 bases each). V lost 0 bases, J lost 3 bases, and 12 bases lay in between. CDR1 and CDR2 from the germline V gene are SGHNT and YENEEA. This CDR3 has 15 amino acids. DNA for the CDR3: TGTGCCAGCAGCTTAGAAGGGGCAGAGGGCTACGAGCAGTACTTC. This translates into CASSLEGAEGYEQYF.

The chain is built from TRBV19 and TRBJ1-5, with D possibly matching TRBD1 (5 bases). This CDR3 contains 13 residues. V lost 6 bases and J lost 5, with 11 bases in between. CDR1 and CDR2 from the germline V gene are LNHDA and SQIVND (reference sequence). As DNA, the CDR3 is TGTGCCAGTAGCCAGGGTGCTGATCAGCCCCAGCATTTT. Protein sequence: CASSQGADQPQHF.

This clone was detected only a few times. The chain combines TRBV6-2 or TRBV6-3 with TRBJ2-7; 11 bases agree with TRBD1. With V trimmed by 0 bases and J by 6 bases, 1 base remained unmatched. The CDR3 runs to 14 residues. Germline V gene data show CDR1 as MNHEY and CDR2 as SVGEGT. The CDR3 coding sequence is TGTGCCAGCAGTTACTCGGGGACAGGGGGCGAGCAGTACTTC. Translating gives CASSYSGTGGEQYF.

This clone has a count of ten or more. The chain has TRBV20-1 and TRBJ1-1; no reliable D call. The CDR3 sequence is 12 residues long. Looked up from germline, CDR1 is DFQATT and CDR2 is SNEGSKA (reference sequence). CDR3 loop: CRPRTGNTEAFF. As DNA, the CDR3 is TGCAGGCCGAGGACGGGAAACACTGAAGCTTTCTTT.

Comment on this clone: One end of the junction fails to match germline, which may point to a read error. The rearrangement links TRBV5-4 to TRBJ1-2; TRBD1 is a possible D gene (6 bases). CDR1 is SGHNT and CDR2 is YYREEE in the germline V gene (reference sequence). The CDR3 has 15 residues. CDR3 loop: CAGSLRDIPNYGYTF. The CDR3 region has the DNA TGTGCCGGCAGCTTGCGGGACATCCCTAACTATGGCTACACCTTC. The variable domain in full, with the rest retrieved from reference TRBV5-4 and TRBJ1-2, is ETGVTQSPTHLIKTRGQQVTLRCSSQSGHNTVSWYQQALGQGPQFIFQYYREEENGRGNFPPRFSGLQFPNYSSELNVNALELDDSALYLCAGSLRDIPNYGYTFGSGTRLTVV.

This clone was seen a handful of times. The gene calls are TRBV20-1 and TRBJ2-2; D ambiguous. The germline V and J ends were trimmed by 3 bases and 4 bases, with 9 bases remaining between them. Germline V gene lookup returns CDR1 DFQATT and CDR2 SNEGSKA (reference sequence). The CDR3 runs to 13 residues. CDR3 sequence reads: CSASRLATGELFF. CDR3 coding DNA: TGCAGTGCTAGTAGGTTAGCCACCGGGGAGCTGTTTTTT.

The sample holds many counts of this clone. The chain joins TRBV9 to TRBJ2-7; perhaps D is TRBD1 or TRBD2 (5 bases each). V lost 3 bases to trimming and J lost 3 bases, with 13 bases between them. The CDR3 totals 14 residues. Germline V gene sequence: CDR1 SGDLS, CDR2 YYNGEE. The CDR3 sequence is CASSARGASYEQYF. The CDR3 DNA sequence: TGTGCCAGCAGCGCCCGAGGGGCTAGCTACGAGCAGTACTTC.

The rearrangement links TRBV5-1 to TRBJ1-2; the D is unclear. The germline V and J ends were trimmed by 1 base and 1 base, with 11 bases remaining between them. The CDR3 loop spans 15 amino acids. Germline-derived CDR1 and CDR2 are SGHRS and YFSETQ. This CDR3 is CASSLFVGDNYGYTF. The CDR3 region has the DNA TGCGCCAGCAGCTTGTTTGTTGGGGATAACTATGGCTACACCTTC.

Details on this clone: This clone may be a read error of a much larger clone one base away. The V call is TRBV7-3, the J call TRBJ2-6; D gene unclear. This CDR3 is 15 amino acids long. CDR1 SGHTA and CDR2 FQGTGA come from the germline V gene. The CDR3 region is CASSLMVLGVNVLTF. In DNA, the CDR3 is TGTGCCAGCAGCTTAATGGTACTTGGGGTCAACGTCCTGACTTTC.

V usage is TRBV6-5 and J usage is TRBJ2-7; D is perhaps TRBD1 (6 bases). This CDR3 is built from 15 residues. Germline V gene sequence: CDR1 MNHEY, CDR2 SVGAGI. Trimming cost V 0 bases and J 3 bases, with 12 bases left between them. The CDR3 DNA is TGTGCCAGCAGTTACTCGCCGGGACACGACTACGAGCAGTACTTC. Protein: CASSYSPGHDYEQYF.

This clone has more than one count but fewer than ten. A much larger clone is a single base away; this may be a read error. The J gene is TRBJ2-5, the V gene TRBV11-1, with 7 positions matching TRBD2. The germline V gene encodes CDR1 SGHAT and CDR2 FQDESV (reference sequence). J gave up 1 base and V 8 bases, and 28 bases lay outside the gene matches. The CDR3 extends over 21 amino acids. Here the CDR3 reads CASASPSGSKLRGGSQETQYF. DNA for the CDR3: TGTGCCAGCGCGTCCCCTTCAGGGTCCAAATTGCGGGGAGGGTCCCAAGAGACCCAGTACTTC. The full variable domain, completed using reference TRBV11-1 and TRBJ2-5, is EAEVAQSPRYKITEKSQAVAFWCDPISGHATLYWYRQILGQGPELLVQFQDESVVDDSQLPKDRFSAERLKGVDSTLKIQPAELGDSAMYLCASASPSGSKLRGGSQETQYFGPGTRLLVL.

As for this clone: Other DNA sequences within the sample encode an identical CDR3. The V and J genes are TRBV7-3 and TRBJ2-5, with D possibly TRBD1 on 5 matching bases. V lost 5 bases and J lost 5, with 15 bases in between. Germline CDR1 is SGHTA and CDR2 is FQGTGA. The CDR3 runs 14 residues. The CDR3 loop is CASSPQGGGETQYF. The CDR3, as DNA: TGTGCCAGCAGCCCTCAGGGCGGTGGGGAGACCCAGTACTTC.